This T cell receptor beta chain is from a study of cytomegalovirus exposure and HLA in healthy donors. Study as a whole: Later analysis reported that the 120 or so validation repertoires shared the platform of the roughly 710 first-cohort repertoires.

Sequencing used immunoSEQ multiplex PCR; TCRdb keeps in-frame clones, though not all of them. The sample holds over 100,000 clones, about 95% seen once. Germline CDR1 and CDR2: ENHRY and SYGVKD. The ends lost 3 bases at V and 4 bases at J; junction bases unmatched: 6. The CDR3 runs 16 residues. The clonotype was recovered from a woman aged 18-35 years in good health and CMV-seronegative. The chain links TRBV10-3 to TRBJ2-6; 7 bases fit TRBD1. Sequenced input: PBMCs. As DNA, the CDR3 is TGTGCCATCAGTGAAAAGGGGGCAGACGGGGCCAACGTCCTGACTTTC. Translating gives CAISEKGADGANVLTF.